The TCR beta chain described here comes from a study of blood T cell repertoires in COVID-19. Study information: Donors in the United States, Italy and Spain gave samples during acute or convalescent COVID-19. PBMCs, B-cell-depleted T cells, or T cells provided the cDNA or gDNA that made up the material.

The CDR3 spans 13 residues. CDR1 and CDR2 from the germline V gene are SEHNR and FQNEAQ (reference sequence). Trimming shortened V by 2 bases and J by 1 base, and 5 bases separated the two germline ends. Authors' data handling: The assay estimated nucleated cells by amplifying reference gene primers. Here immunoSEQ multiplex PCR was the method, and the copy in TCRdb shows in-frame clones only, minus some. From that table come the V and J calls and clone size; the DNA was used to work out D and trimming. Counted here are more than 140,000 clones, approximately 83% occurring once; the ten biggest clones make up more than 1.5%.

The sample consisted of peripheral blood. The chain employs TRBV7-9 and TRBJ1-1, with TRBD1 as a possible D gene (5 bases). The source of this sequence is a human donor in a cohort sampled during active COVID-19. The DNA of the CDR3 is TGTGCCAGCAGCTTACAGGGGAACACTGAAGCTTTCTTT. Its translation is CASSLQGNTEAFF.